This TCR beta chain is drawn from a study of OX40 agonist ivuxolimab in advanced cancers. Study-wide context: Patients were dosed intravenously with ivuxolimab at 0.01 to 10 mg/kg every 2 weeks. Of the participants, more than 35% had some prior anti-PD-1, anti-PD-L1 or anti-CTLA-4 therapy, which was allowed. Overall study results and limits: Blood T cells, both CD4+ and CD8+, expanded clonally by week 6 at 0.1 to 3.0 mg/kg.

The timepoints at which blood was sampled were baseline, cycle 4 day 1, and cycle 7 day 1. Regarding this clone: Its antigen remains unknown.

In germline, CDR1 is MNHEY, CDR2 SVGAGI. The length of the CDR3 is 11 residues. V was cut by 5 bases and J by 5 bases, with 6 bases left in between. The protocol was immunoSEQ multiplex PCR, while the TCRdb copy is restricted to in-frame clones and leaves out a portion. The sample records some 22,000 clones, around 83% being singletons. This specimen consisted of CD4+ or CD8+ T cells sorted from blood, obtained in a trial of the OX40 agonist ivuxolimab. The chain recombines TRBV6-5 with TRBJ1-2; perhaps TRBD1 as D (6 bases). This TCR came from an adult with an advanced solid tumor such as melanoma, head and neck, liver or kidney cancer. CDR3 coding DNA: TGTGCCAGCAGTCAGGGGTATGGCTACACCTTC. Translating gives CASSQGYGYTF.